The source of this TCR beta chain is a study of blood T cell repertoires in COVID-19. Germline V gene data show CDR1 as SGHRS and CDR2 as YFSETQ. Germline trimming cut 4 bases from V and 5 bases from J; bases unmatched to any gene: 6. The CDR3 runs 15 residues. Authors' processing steps: Reference gene primers were amplified, and this amplification served to estimate nucleated cell counts. Profiled with immunoSEQ multiplex PCR; TCRdb holds only in-frame clones, not every one. D and trimming come from the DNA, and the V and J calls and clone size come from that table. The data contain 64,000 or so clones, 80% to 85% of them singletons.

The sequencing sample was made of peripheral blood. The TCR was taken from a human donor in a cohort sampled during active COVID-19. The V gene is TRBV5-1, the J gene TRBJ1-2, with 12 bases identical to TRBD1. The CDR3 region has the DNA TGCGCCAGCAGCACCGGGACAGGGGGCAATTATGGCTACACCTTC. Protein product: CASSTGTGGNYGYTF.